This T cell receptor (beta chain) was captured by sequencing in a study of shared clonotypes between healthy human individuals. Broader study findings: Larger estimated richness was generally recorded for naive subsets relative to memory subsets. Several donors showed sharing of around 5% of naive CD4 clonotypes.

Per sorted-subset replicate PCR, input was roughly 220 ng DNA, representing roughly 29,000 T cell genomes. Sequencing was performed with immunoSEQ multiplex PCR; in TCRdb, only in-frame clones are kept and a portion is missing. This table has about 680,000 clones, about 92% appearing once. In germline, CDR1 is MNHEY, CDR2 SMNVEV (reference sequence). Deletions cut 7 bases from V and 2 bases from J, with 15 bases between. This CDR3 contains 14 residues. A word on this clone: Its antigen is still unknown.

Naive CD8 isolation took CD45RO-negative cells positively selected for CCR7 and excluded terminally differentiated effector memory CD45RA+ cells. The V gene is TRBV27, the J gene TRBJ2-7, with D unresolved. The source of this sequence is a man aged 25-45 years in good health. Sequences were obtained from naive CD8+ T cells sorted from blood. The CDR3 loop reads CASTPLGRPYEQYF. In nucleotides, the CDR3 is TGTGCCAGCACCCCATTAGGGCGTCCCTACGAGCAGTACTTC.